The source of this T cell receptor (beta chain) is a study of cytomegalovirus exposure and HLA in healthy donors. About the research overall: From HLA-typed donors, an early data release held around 85 million unique TCRs. Whole-study results and caveats: Donor immune exposure was known only as CMV serostatus.

Points on this clone: As yet, its antigen is unknown.

Primers: 60 Vbeta forward and 13 Jbeta reverse. Profiling relied on immunoSEQ multiplex PCR, and the TCRdb table lists in-frame clones only, not all of them. The sample yields over 150,000 clones, more than 80% seen once. Germline CDR1 GTSNPN, CDR2 SVGIG (reference sequence). This CDR3 is built from 13 residues. The sequencing sample was made of PBMCs. The sequence was collected from a woman aged 45-65 years in good health and CMV-seronegative. The chain recombines TRBV30 with TRBJ1-2; D is uncertain. The CDR3 DNA follows: TGTGCACATACAGCCGATACTAACTATGGCTACACCTTC. Translating it yields CAHTADTNYGYTF.